Described below is a single T cell receptor (beta chain) sequence and its context. Study processing details: Amplification with reference gene primers provided the estimates of nucleated cell counts. TCRdb's copy holds only in-frame clones and misses some; the assay was immunoSEQ multiplex PCR. V and J calls and clone size are given by that table; D and trimming were obtained from the DNA. The data contain 70,000 or so clones, around nine tenths of them singletons. This sample was taken from a study of blood T cell repertoires in COVID-19. Study context: The United States, Italy and Spain were the sources of the acute and convalescent COVID-19 samples. The analysed material was cDNA or gDNA that came from T cells, B-cell-depleted T cells, or PBMCs.

This CDR3 spans 14 amino acids. Germline assignment: CDR1 LGHNT and CDR2 FRNRAP. Trimming left V 2 bases short and J 11 bases short, with 16 bases between. J is TRBJ1-5 and V is TRBV12-5, with D possibly matching TRBD1 (5 bases). The sequence was obtained from a human donor in a cohort sampled during active COVID-19. The source material was peripheral blood. CDR3 in amino acids: CASGLWSGNWSQHF. The CDR3 nucleotides are TGTGCTAGTGGTTTGTGGTCAGGGAATTGGTCCCAGCATTTT.